Shown below are 22 T cell receptor beta chains from a single sample sequenced in a study of regulatory T cells in long-lasting Graves disease. Time point indicated: newly diagnosed GD, antithyroid drugs for less than 3 months. RNA isolated from PBMCs was used to make the TCR library. Sequencing libraries for TCR beta were prepared with iRepertoire HTBI primers and Arm-PCR of CDR3 regions. TCRdb re-derived calls from the multiplex PCR reads in MiXCR, one entry per CDR3 protein. There are about 400,000 distinct CDR3 sequences in the sample; 14% to 15% occur only once, and about 8.2% lies in the top ten. These data also formed part of another study, on T cells in Graves' hyperthyroidism and ophthalmopathy.

Sample: peripheral blood mononuclear cells (PBMCs), taken at new diagnosis, from a patient treated with antithyroid drugs. Receptors originate from a woman in her 40s with Graves disease.

This clonotype was seen ten or more times. This chain links TRBV7-9 with TRBJ2-7; 10 bases map to TRBD2. The germline gives CDR1 SEHNR, CDR2 FQNEAQ (reference sequence). This CDR3 comprises 16 residues. The J segment lost 1 base and the V segment lost 1 base, leaving 4 bases of the junction unmatched. In nucleotides, the CDR3 is TGTGCCAGCAGCTTAGACCAGGGACTAGCGTCCTACGAGCAGTACTTC. This sequence encodes CASSLDQGLASYEQYF.

This sequence joins TRBV5-1 and TRBJ1-1; 7 bases agree with TRBD1. The germline V gene has CDR1 SGHRS and CDR2 YFSETQ. J lost 0 bases, V lost 4 bases, and 9 bases had no gene match. The CDR3 is made up of 16 amino acids. CDR3 residues: CASSPQGGAMNTEAFF. The CDR3 nucleotides are TGCGCCAGCAGCCCCCAAGGGGGCGCGATGAACACTGAAGCTTTCTTT. Variable domain in full (rest from reference TRBV5-1 and TRBJ1-1): KAGVTQTPRYLIKTRGQQVTLSCSPISGHRSVSWYQQTPGQGLQFLFEYFSETQRNKGNFPGRFSGRQFSNSRSEMNVSTLELGDSALYLCASSPQGGAMNTEAFFGQGTRLTVV.

There are a few counts of this clonotype. The chain carries TRBV12-3 or TRBV12-4 and TRBJ2-7, with TRBD2 identical over 8 bases. Germline trimming cut 2 bases from V and 0 bases from J; bases unmatched to any gene: 21. The CDR3 spans 21 residues. Here the CDR3 reads CASSLSFVAGGGSSSSYEQYF. DNA of the CDR3: TGTGCCAGCAGTTTATCTTTCGTGGCGGGGGGTGGGAGTTCGAGCTCCTACGAGCAGTACTTC.

This clonotype was counted many times. CDR3 amino acids: CASSSHIDGTSGRKDTQYF. The DNA of the CDR3 is TGTGCCAGCAGTTCCCATATAGACGGGACTAGCGGGAGGAAGGATACGCAGTATTTT. The chain carries TRBV28 and TRBJ2-3; 15 nucleotides agree with TRBD2. The CDR3 extends over 19 amino acids. Germline trimming cut 4 bases from V and 6 bases from J; bases unmatched to any gene: 14. The V gene's germline CDR1 is MDHEN and CDR2 SYDVKM.

This clonotype was observed many times. V usage is TRBV11-3 and J usage is TRBJ2-2, with D perhaps matching TRBD1 or TRBD2 (5 bases each). V lost 5 bases and J lost 1, with 17 bases in between. Germline V gene sequence: CDR1 SGHNT, CDR2 YENEEA. The CDR3 spans 17 residues. CDR3 sequence reads: CASSPTGQAGNTGELFF. The CDR3 DNA is TGTGCCAGCAGCCCAACGGGGCAGGCCGGGAACACCGGGGAGCTGTTTTTT.

The table lists this clonotype with many counts. The chain links TRBV24-1 to TRBJ2-7; a possible D gene is TRBD1 (6 bases). V was clipped by 3 bases and J by 2 bases, with 13 bases between them. The CDR3 loop spans 15 amino acids. From germline, CDR1 is KGHDR and CDR2 SFDVKD. The CDR3 is CATSDGGRGAYEQYF. The DNA for the CDR3 is TGTGCCACCAGTGATGGGGGCCGTGGCGCCTACGAGCAGTACTTC.

The table lists this clonotype with a few counts. The V gene is TRBV19, the J gene TRBJ2-1, with unresolved D. CDR3 length equals 13 residues. Trimming removed 0 bases from V and 5 bases from J, with 5 bases in between. Germline CDR1 reads LNHDA; CDR2 reads SQIVND (reference sequence). The CDR3 loop reads CASSIDTHNEQFF. The CDR3 region has the DNA TGTGCCAGTAGTATAGATACTCACAATGAGCAGTTCTTC.

This clonotype was seen only a few times. Mismatch with germline at one junction end may stem from a read error. The genes are TRBV2 and TRBJ2-5; 11 nucleotides agree with TRBD2. This CDR3 comprises 13 residues. Per germline, CDR1 SNHLY and CDR2 FYNNEI. CDR3 nucleotide sequence: TGTGCCAGCAGTGAGGCCCGGACTAGCGGGCCTTTCTTC. This sequence encodes CASSEARTSGPFF. The full variable domain, its missing parts supplied by reference TRBV2 and TRBJ2-5, is EPEVTQTPSHQVTQMGQEVILRCVPISNHLYFYWYRQILGQKVEFLVSFYNNEISEKSEIFDDQFSVERPDGSNFTLKIRSTKLEDSAMYFCASSEARTSGPFFGPGTRLLVL.

This clonotype came up many times. The chain couples TRBV2 to TRBJ1-1; the match to TRBD1 covers 7 bases. V lost 11 bases and J lost 2; bases outside the gene matches: 14. Looked up from germline, CDR1 is SNHLY and CDR2 is FYNNEI. This CDR3 region has 15 residues. The CDR3 DNA reads as TGTGCCGCACAACTGGGACAGTGGGGTAACACTGAAGCTTTCTTT. Translation gives CAAQLGQWGNTEAFF.

This chain uses TRBV12-3 or TRBV12-4 with TRBJ2-1; 8 nucleotides align to TRBD1. With V trimmed by 5 bases and J by 6 bases, 15 bases remained unmatched. The CDR3 is 17 residues long. As DNA, the CDR3 is TGTGCCAGCAGTCCTAGGACCGGGACAGGAGTATCCAATGAGCAGTTCTTC. It specifies CASSPRTGTGVSNEQFF.

With regard to this clonotype: This may be a read error: a much more frequent sequence differs by one nucleotide. Since the CDR3 does not end with the conserved phenylalanine or tryptophan, this likely comes from a read error. This chain joins TRBV6-1 and TRBJ2-5; tentatively, D is TRBD1 or TRBD2 (6 bases each). This CDR3 has 19 amino acids. Germline V CDR1 and CDR2: MNHNS, SASEGT. V lost 7 bases, J lost 5 bases, and 32 bases lay in between. Here the CDR3 reads CASTPGTGRTSNLGETQYS. CDR3 sequence (DNA): TGTGCCAGCACTCCCGGTACAGGGCGAACTAGCAACCTGGGCGAGACCCAGTACTCC.

Comment on this clonotype: This may be a read error: a much more frequent sequence differs by one nucleotide. The rearrangement joins TRBV2 to TRBJ2-1, with 7 bases fitting TRBD1. Per the germline V gene, CDR1 is SNHLY and CDR2 is FYNNEI. The CDR3 length is 13 residues. This CDR3 reads CVSITSGGNEQFF. The CDR3 DNA reads as TGTGTCAGCATCACATCAGGGGGAAATGAGCAGTTCTTC.

This clonotype was counted ten times or more. The chain combines TRBV2 with TRBJ2-7; D not resolved. Germline V gives CDR1 SNHLY, CDR2 FYNNEI. V was clipped by 4 bases and J by 1 base, with 5 bases between them. CDR3 length: 12 amino acids. Here the CDR3 reads CASSVKSYEQYF. Written as DNA, the CDR3 is TGTGCCAGCAGTGTCAAGTCCTACGAGCAGTACTTC.

This clonotype was detected ten times or more. The genes are TRBV7-6 and TRBJ2-1, with D unresolved. V shed 1 base and J shed 6 bases, with 10 bases lying between them. Germline assignment: CDR1 SGHVS and CDR2 FNYEAQ. The CDR3 spans 14 residues. CDR3 sequence reads: CASSLELGRNEQFF. DNA for the CDR3: TGTGCCAGCAGCTTAGAGTTAGGGCGCAATGAGCAGTTCTTC.

On this clonotype itself: Being one base from a much bigger clone, this may be a read error. This CDR3 reads CSARREHLNTEAFF. In DNA, the CDR3 is TGCAGTGCTAGACGGGAGCACTTGAACACTGAAGCTTTCTTT. The chain is built from TRBV20-1 and TRBJ1-1; D remains unclear. CDR1 DFQATT and CDR2 SNEGSKA come from the germline V gene (reference sequence). The CDR3 is 14 amino acids. V was pared by 2 bases and J by 0 bases, with 10 bases between.

The chain joins TRBV20-1 to TRBJ2-1; 11 bases fit TRBD2. CDR3 length equals 16 residues. Germline CDR1 DFQATT, CDR2 SNEGSKA (reference sequence). V lost 3 bases to trimming and J lost 0 bases; unmatched junction nucleotides: 4. CDR3 amino acids: CSARGLAAASYNEQFF. DNA for the CDR3: TGCAGTGCTAGGGGACTAGCGGCTGCCTCCTACAATGAGCAGTTCTTC.

The chain couples TRBV9 to TRBJ2-1; 8 bases are shared with TRBD2. Trimming took 0 bases from V and 4 from J; bases not matched to a gene: 6. The germline CDR1 and CDR2 sequences are SGDLS and YYNGEE. The CDR3 spans 16 residues. DNA of the CDR3: TGTGCCAGCAGCGTAGGCGGTAGCGGGGTATACAATGAGCAGTTCTTC. Translated, it gives CASSVGGSGVYNEQFF.

Comments on this clonotype: A far larger clone is just one base off, so this is likely a read error. This chain's CDR3 is CASNPRLRPGNEQFF. CDR3 nucleotides: TGTGCCAGCAATCCGCGACTACGTCCGGGGAATGAGCAGTTCTTC. The V call is TRBV12-3 or TRBV12-4, the J call TRBJ2-3, with D perhaps matching TRBD2 (5 bases). The J call is doubtful: the DNA matches TRBJ2-1 better. CDR3 length equals 15 residues.

In its sample, this clonotype was seen many times. The chain is built from TRBV5-1 and TRBJ2-3; 15 bases agree with TRBD2. The germline gives CDR1 SGHRS, CDR2 YFSETQ. CDR3 size: 18 residues. J gave up 0 bases and V 4 bases, and 6 bases lay outside the gene matches. The CDR3 sequence is CASSLGLAGGASTDTQYF. CDR3 nucleotide sequence: TGCGCCAGCAGCCTAGGACTAGCGGGAGGGGCTAGCACAGATACGCAGTATTTT.

This clonotype was seen at least ten times. The rearrangement uses TRBV2 and TRBJ2-5; 16 nucleotides line up with TRBD2. The germline V gene encodes CDR1 SNHLY and CDR2 FYNNEI. With V trimmed by 7 bases and J by 5 bases, 7 bases remained unmatched. This CDR3 spans 16 amino acids. CDR3 coding DNA: TGTGCCAGCACCGGGACTAGCGGGAGGGCCCTGGAGACCCAGTACTTC. Its protein is CASTGTSGRALETQYF.

This clonotype turned up a few times. V usage is TRBV4-2 and J usage is TRBJ2-7, with D tentatively TRBD2 (5 bases). This CDR3 region has 15 residues. The V gene's germline CDR1 is LGHNA and CDR2 YNFKEQ. Trimming took 4 bases from V and 3 from J, leaving 16 bases between them. CDR3 DNA: TGTGCCAGCAGCCGAGAGTCCGCTGGGAGCTACGAGCAGTACTTC. Encoded protein: CASSRESAGSYEQYF.

The sample holds many counts of this clonotype. This chain connects TRBV18 to TRBJ2-2; possible D gene TRBD1, 5 bases. This CDR3 spans 15 amino acids. Trimming stripped 2 bases from V and 7 bases from J, with 14 bases between. Germline V lookup: CDR1 KGHSH, CDR2 LQKENI. CDR3 DNA sequence: TGTGCCAGCTCACCATCGGCCCCAACAGGCGGGGAGCTGTTTTTT. This encodes CASSPSAPTGGELFF.